One sample yielded the 19 T cell receptor beta chains listed below, sequenced in a study of radiation and T cells in renal cell carcinoma. TCRdb's table, derived via immunoSEQ multiplex PCR, lists solely in-frame clones and lacks some. This repertoire shows approximately 92,000 clones, roughly 80% found once; its top ten account for 9.4%. Indicated time point: blood 4 weeks post-SBRT, at nephrectomy. Treatment given: 15 Gy SBRT to primary tumor, nephrectomy 4 weeks later. The sequenced sample was blood, obtained from a patient whose treatment included radiotherapy and nephrectomy. The receptors originated from a man aged 50 to 59 with renal cell carcinoma.

The chain joins TRBV7-9 to TRBJ2-7, with D tentatively TRBD1 or TRBD2 (6 bases each). Germline V gives CDR1 SEHNR, CDR2 FQNEAQ (reference sequence). The ends were cut back, 7 bases at V and 2 bases at J, with 12 bases in the middle. This CDR3 spans 13 amino acids. The DNA for the CDR3 is TGTGCCAGCACCGAGGGGGGACCCTACGAGCAGTACTTC. The encoded protein is CASTEGGPYEQYF. Full variable domain (outside the CDR3, taken from reference TRBV7-9 and TRBJ2-7): DTGVSQNPRHKITKRGQNVTFRCDPISEHNRLYWYRQTLGQGPEFLTYFQNEAQLEKSRLLSDRFSAERPKGSFSTLEIQRTEQGDSAMYLCASTEGGPYEQYFGPGTRLTVT.

The chain is built from TRBV7-8 and TRBJ2-5; D is undetermined. Trimming left V 4 bases short and J 1 base short, with 7 bases between. Germline V gene lookup returns CDR1 SGHVS and CDR2 FQNEAQ. This CDR3 comprises 13 residues. The CDR3: CASSYNIQETQYF. CDR3 nucleotides: TGTGCCAGCAGCTATAACATCCAAGAGACCCAGTACTTC.

The chain is built from TRBV19 and TRBJ1-5, with D possibly matching TRBD1 (5 bases). The CDR3 covers 16 residues. Germline-derived CDR1 and CDR2 are LNHDA and SQIVND (reference sequence). V gave up 1 base and J gave up 5 bases, with 15 bases separating them. The chain's CDR3 is CASSIVVRQGDQPQHF. CDR3 DNA sequence: TGTGCCAGTAGTATAGTCGTCCGGCAGGGAGATCAGCCCCAGCATTTT.

The V and J genes are TRBV5-1 and TRBJ1-5; D is unclear. The V end lost 1 base, the J end lost 0 bases, and 11 bases lay between the germline ends. The length of the CDR3 is 16 residues. Germline-derived CDR1 and CDR2 are SGHRS and YFSETQ. The CDR3 sequence is CASSLRRTLSNQPQHF. CDR3 nucleotide sequence: TGCGCCAGCAGCTTGCGGAGGACCCTTAGCAATCAGCCCCAGCATTTT.

The J gene is TRBJ2-1, the V gene TRBV5-1; the D gene could be TRBD1 or TRBD2 (5 bases each). The CDR3 sequence is 18 residues long. The V end was cut by 2 bases, the J end by 7 bases, with 25 bases between. Germline-derived CDR1 and CDR2 are SGHRS and YFSETQ. The CDR3 DNA reads as TGCGCCAGCAGCTTTAGGCAGAGCAAGGGGAGTGGTATTAATGAGCAGTTCTTC. Residues: CASSFRQSKGSGINEQFF.

The V and J genes are TRBV2 and TRBJ2-7, with D possibly TRBD1 on 5 matching bases. CDR3 size: 17 residues. Looked up from germline, CDR1 is SNHLY and CDR2 is FYNNEI. The V end lost 6 bases, the J end lost 2 bases, and 23 bases lay between the germline ends. The CDR3 sequence: CASSQANIGADTYEQYF. For the CDR3, the DNA is TGTGCCAGCAGCCAGGCCAATATTGGGGCGGATACCTACGAGCAGTACTTC.

The V gene is TRBV5-1, the J gene TRBJ2-1, with D hard to call. This CDR3 region has 14 residues. Trimming left V 3 bases short and J 8 bases short, with 15 bases between. The V gene's germline CDR1 is SGHRS and CDR2 YFSETQ. The CDR3 nucleotides read TGCGCCAGCAGCTACTACACGGAGTTGGATGAGCAGTTCTTC. Protein: CASSYYTELDEQFF.

V and J are TRBV18 and TRBJ2-1; 9 nucleotides agree with TRBD1. The V gene's germline CDR1 is KGHSH and CDR2 LQKENI. The CDR3 extends over 15 amino acids. After removal of 0 bases from V and 6 bases from J, the junction contained 3 bases not matched to a gene. The CDR3 DNA is TGTGCCAGCTCACCACCGGGACAGGGTATCAATGAGCAGTTCTTC. Amino acid sequence: CASSPPGQGINEQFF.

The rearrangement joins TRBV9 to TRBJ1-1; D gene ambiguous. Germline CDR1 is SGDLS and CDR2 is YYNGEE. The germline V and J ends were trimmed by 2 bases and 4 bases, with 12 bases remaining between them. The CDR3 totals 14 residues. The CDR3 DNA reads as TGTGCCAGCAGCGTGGCCGGCCTCCCCACTGAAGCTTTCTTT. It codes for CASSVAGLPTEAFF.

This clone was observed a few times. The rearrangement joins TRBV28 to TRBJ2-3; 11 nucleotides agree with TRBD2. The CDR3 spans 17 residues. Trimming cost V 5 bases and J 2 bases; bases outside gene matches: 9. Germline CDR1 MDHEN, CDR2 SYDVKM. The CDR3 coding sequence is TGTGCCAGCAGTCTCGGGACTAGCGGAAGGCTCACAGATACGCAGTATTTT. It translates to CASSLGTSGRLTDTQYF.

The chain has TRBV7-8 and TRBJ1-1; D ambiguous. This CDR3 contains 15 residues. Germline lookup yields CDR1 SGHVS and CDR2 FQNEAQ. Trimming took off 1 base at V and 5 bases at J, with 14 bases between the two ends. The CDR3 is CASSLVGPLGTEAFF. The CDR3, as DNA: TGTGCCAGCAGCTTAGTAGGGCCCCTGGGAACTGAAGCTTTCTTT.

This chain uses TRBV6-5 with TRBJ1-5; no clear D gene. V dropped 0 bases and J dropped 10 bases, with 10 bases sitting between them. In germline, CDR1 is MNHEY, CDR2 SVGAGI. This CDR3 region has 13 residues. This CDR3 is CASSYSQREPQHF. In nucleotides, the CDR3 is TGTGCCAGCAGTTACTCCCAGCGTGAACCCCAGCATTTT.

The rearrangement uses TRBV5-1 and TRBJ1-3, with unresolved D. V gave up 0 bases and J gave up 0 bases, with 13 bases separating them. CDR1 and CDR2 (germline): SGHRS, YFSETQ. This CDR3 is built from 17 residues. CDR3 sequence: CASSLAVGGSSGNTIYF. The CDR3 DNA follows: TGCGCCAGCAGCTTGGCCGTCGGCGGGAGCTCTGGAAACACCATATATTTT.

Only one count was recorded for this clone. The junction differs from germline at one of its ends, possibly a read error. The rearrangement links TRBV18 to TRBJ1-1, with TRBD1 identical over 7 bases. From germline, CDR1 is KGHSH and CDR2 LQKENI. This CDR3 region has 17 residues. The CDR3 region has the DNA TGTGCCAGCTCGCCACAGGGATTAGGGGGCATGAACACTGAAGCTTTCTTT. Translation gives CASSPQGLGGMNTEAFF.

The CDR3 nucleotides read TGTGCCAGCAGTTTAGTTGGGGACAATTCCTACAATGAGCAGTTCTTC. Translated, it gives CASSLVGDNSYNEQFF. The chain carries TRBV6-5 and TRBJ2-1; weak D call: TRBD1 (6 bases). V was pared by 4 bases and J by 1 base, with 14 bases between. CDR1 is MNHEY and CDR2 is SVGAGI in the germline V gene. The CDR3 is 16 residues long.

The chain uses TRBV6-1 and TRBJ2-5; 9 bases map to TRBD2. The CDR3 sequence is 15 residues long. Trimming took 8 bases from V and 1 from J; bases not matched to a gene: 8. Germline V gene sequence: CDR1 MNHNS, CDR2 SASEGT. The CDR3 reads CASRGRALSQETQYF. In DNA, the CDR3 is TGTGCCAGCCGCGGGAGGGCCCTCTCCCAAGAGACCCAGTACTTC.

V is TRBV7-3 and J is TRBJ1-1; D call uncertain. V was clipped by 5 bases and J by 0 bases, with 19 bases between them. The germline V gene has CDR1 SGHTA and CDR2 FQGTGA. The CDR3 has 17 residues. The CDR3 spells CASSLGTPMGLNTEAFF. The CDR3 DNA reads as TGTGCCAGCAGCCTCGGAACACCCATGGGGTTGAACACTGAAGCTTTCTTT.

The chain couples TRBV11-2 to TRBJ2-3; D possibly matches TRBD1 or TRBD2 (7 bases each). This CDR3 is 16 amino acids long. CDR1 SGHAT and CDR2 FQNNGV come from the germline V gene. Trimming stripped 5 bases from V and 0 bases from J, with 15 bases between. The CDR3 nucleotides read TGTGCCAGCAGCCGGAGACAGGGAGGGAGCACAGATACGCAGTATTTT. It specifies CASSRRQGGSTDTQYF.

The chain employs TRBV4-3 and TRBJ1-1; D is unresolved. There are 13 residues in the CDR3. Germline CDR1 LGHNA, CDR2 YSLEER. V was clipped by 4 bases and J by 7 bases, with 13 bases between them. DNA of the CDR3: TGCGCCAGCAGCCCAAAGGTGGCAGATGAAGCTTTCTTT. Translating it yields CASSPKVADEAFF.